The 2 T cell receptor beta chains below all came from one sample that was sequenced in a study of shared clonotypes between healthy human individuals. TCRdb's copy holds only in-frame clones and misses some; the assay was immunoSEQ multiplex PCR. Here the sample spans some 2.1 million clones, around 95% being singletons. Sequenced sample: naive CD4+ T cells sorted from blood. Subset reported: CD45RA+ positively selected. Receptors were obtained from a man younger than 35 in good health.

The gene calls are TRBV6-6 and TRBJ2-1; 14 nucleotides match TRBD2. After removal of 5 bases from V and 7 bases from J, the junction contained 7 bases not matched to a gene. The germline V gene has CDR1 MNHNY and CDR2 SVGAGI (reference sequence). The CDR3 extends over 16 amino acids. CDR3 in DNA: TGTGCCAGCAGTCCTGATGGGACTAGCGGGAGAAATGAGCAGTTCTTC. Translating gives CASSPDGTSGRNEQFF.

This chain joins TRBV7-9 and TRBJ2-1; 9 positions match TRBD1. V shed 4 bases, J shed 7 bases, and the junction held 8 bases outside the gene matches. The CDR3 spans 15 residues. From germline, CDR1 is SEHNR and CDR2 FQNEAQ (reference sequence). CDR3 protein: CASSSKGTGSNEQFF. CDR3 nucleotide sequence: TGTGCCAGCAGCTCGAAAGGGACAGGGAGTAATGAGCAGTTCTTC.